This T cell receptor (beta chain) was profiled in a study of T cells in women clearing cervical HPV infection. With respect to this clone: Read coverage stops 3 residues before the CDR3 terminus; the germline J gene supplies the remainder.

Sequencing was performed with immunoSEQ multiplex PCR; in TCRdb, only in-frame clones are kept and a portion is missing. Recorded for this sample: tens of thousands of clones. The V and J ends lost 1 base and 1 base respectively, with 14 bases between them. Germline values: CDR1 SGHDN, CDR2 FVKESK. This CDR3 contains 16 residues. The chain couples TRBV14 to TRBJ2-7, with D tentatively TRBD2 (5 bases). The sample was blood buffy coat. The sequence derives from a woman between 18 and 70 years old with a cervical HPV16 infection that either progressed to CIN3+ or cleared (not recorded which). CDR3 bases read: TGTGCCAGCAGCCAAGGTCTCGGGGATTCTTCCTACGAG. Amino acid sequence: CASSQGLGDSSYE. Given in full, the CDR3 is CASSQGLGDSSYEQYF.